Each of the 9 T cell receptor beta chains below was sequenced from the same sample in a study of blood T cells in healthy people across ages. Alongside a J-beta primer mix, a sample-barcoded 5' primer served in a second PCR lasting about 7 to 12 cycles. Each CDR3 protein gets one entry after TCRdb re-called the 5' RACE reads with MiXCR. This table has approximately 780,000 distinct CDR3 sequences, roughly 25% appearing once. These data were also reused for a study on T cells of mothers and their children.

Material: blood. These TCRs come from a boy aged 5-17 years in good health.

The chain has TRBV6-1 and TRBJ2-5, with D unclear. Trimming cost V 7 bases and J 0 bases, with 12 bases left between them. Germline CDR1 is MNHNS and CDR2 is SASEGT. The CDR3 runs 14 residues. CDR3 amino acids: CASTCCGHQETQYF. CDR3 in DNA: TGTGCCAGCACCTGTTGTGGTCACCAAGAGACCCAGTACTTC.

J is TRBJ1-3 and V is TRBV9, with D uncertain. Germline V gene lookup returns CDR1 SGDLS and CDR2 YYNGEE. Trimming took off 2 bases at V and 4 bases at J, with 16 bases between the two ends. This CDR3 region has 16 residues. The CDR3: CASSVAGPQTGNTIYF. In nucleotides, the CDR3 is TGTGCCAGCAGCGTCGCCGGACCACAGACAGGAAACACCATATATTTT. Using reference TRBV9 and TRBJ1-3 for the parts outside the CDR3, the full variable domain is DSGVTQTPKHLITATGQRVTLRCSPRSGDLSVYWYQQSLDQGLQFLIQYYNGEERAKGNILERFSAQQFPDLHSELNLSSLELGDSALYFCASSVAGPQTGNTIYFGEGSWLTVV.

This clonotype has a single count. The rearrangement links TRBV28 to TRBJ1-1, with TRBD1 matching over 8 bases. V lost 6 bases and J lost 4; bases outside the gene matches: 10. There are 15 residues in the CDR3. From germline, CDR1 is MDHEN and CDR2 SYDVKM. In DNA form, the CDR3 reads TGTGCCAGCAGCACCCTGACAGGGGCGGTCACTGAAGCTTTCTTT. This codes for CASSTLTGAVTEAFF.

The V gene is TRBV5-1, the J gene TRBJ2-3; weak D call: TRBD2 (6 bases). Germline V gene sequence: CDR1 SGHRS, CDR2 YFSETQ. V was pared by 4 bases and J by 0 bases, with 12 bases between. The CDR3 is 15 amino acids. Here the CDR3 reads CASSPLRGSTDTQYF. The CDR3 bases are TGCGCCAGCAGCCCTTTGCGGGGAAGCACAGATACGCAGTATTTT.

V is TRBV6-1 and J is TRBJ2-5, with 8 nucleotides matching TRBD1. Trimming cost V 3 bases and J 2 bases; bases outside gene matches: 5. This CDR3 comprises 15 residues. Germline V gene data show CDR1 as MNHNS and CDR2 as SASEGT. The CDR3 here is CASSDPGQVQETQYF. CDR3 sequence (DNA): TGTGCCAGCAGTGACCCGGGACAGGTACAAGAGACCCAGTACTTC.

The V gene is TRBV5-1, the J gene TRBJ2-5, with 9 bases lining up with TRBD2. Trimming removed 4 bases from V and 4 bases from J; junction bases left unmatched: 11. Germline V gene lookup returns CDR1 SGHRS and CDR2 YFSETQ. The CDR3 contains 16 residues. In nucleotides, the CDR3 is TGCGCCAGCAGCGCCGGGGTAGCGGGGGACTTAGAGACCCAGTACTTC. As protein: CASSAGVAGDLETQYF. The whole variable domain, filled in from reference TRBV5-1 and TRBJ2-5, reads KAGVTQTPRYLIKTRGQQVTLSCSPISGHRSVSWYQQTPGQGLQFLFEYFSETQRNKGNFPGRFSGRQFSNSRSEMNVSTLELGDSALYLCASSAGVAGDLETQYFGPGTRLLVL.

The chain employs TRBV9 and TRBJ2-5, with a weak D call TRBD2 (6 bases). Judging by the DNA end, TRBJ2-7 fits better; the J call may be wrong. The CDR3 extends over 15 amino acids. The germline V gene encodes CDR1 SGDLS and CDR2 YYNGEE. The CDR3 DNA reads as TGTGCCAGCAGCGGAGCCGGGGACTTCTCCTACGAGCAGTACTTC. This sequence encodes CASSGAGDFSYEQYF.

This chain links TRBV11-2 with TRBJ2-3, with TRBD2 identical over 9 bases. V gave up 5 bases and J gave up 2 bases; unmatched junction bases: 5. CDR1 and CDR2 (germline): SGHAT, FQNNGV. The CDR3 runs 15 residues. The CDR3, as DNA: TGTGCCAGCAGCCACCTAGCGGGGCCCACAGATACGCAGTATTTT. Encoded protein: CASSHLAGPTDTQYF.

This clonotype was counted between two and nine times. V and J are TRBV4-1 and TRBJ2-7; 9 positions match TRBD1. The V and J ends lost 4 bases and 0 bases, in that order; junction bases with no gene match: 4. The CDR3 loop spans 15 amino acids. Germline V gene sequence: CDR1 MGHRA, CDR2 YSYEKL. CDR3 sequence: CASSPWTGDSYEQYF. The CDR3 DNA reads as TGCGCCAGCAGCCCTTGGACAGGGGACTCCTACGAGCAGTACTTC.